These 8 T cell receptor beta chains share one sample of origin, sequenced in a study of blood T cells in healthy people across ages. PCR was performed a second time for roughly 7 to 11 cycles using a sample-barcoded 5' primer and a J-beta primer mix. TCRdb passed the 5' RACE reads through MiXCR, listing each CDR3 protein once. The repertoire holds 800,000 or so distinct CDR3 sequences, 25% seen once, with roughly 3.8% in the top ten. This same sample was also taken into another study, of T cells of mothers and their children.

The sample was blood. The receptors were gathered from a boy younger than 18 in good health.

V gene TRBV29-1 combines with J gene TRBJ2-7, with TRBD1 identical over 7 bases. The CDR3 extends over 12 amino acids. The ends lost 7 bases at V and 3 bases at J; junction bases unmatched: 6. Germline values: CDR1 SQVTM, CDR2 ANQGSEA. The CDR3 nucleotides are TGCAGCGCCGGGACAGCTTACTACGAGCAGTACTTC. This translates into CSAGTAYYEQYF.

The chain joins TRBV20-1 to TRBJ1-1; TRBD1 is a possible D gene (6 bases). This CDR3 spans 14 amino acids. The germline CDR1 and CDR2 sequences are DFQATT and SNEGSKA (reference sequence). The ends were cut back, 5 bases at V and 0 bases at J, with 13 bases in the middle. CDR3 sequence (DNA): TGCAGTGCTCTGTTACAGGGACTGAACACTGAAGCTTTCTTT. It specifies CSALLQGLNTEAFF.

The chain has TRBV7-2 and TRBJ2-1, with 10 bases fitting TRBD2. The CDR3 covers 16 residues. V dropped 1 base and J dropped 5; count of bases not matched to a gene: 5. Germline CDR1 SGHTA, CDR2 FQGNSA. In DNA form, the CDR3 reads TGTGCCAGCAGCTTAGGGCCCAGCGGGGGGGACAATGAGCAGTTCTTC. Translating gives CASSLGPSGGDNEQFF.

This clonotype was seen more than once but under ten times. J is TRBJ2-5 and V is TRBV12-3 or TRBV12-4, with 10 bases that match TRBD1. The assigned J gene may be wrong: the sequence end matches TRBJ2-1 better. There are 14 residues in the CDR3. CDR3: CASTPWTGGNEQFF. In DNA, the CDR3 is TGTGCCAGCACCCCTTGGACAGGGGGAAATGAGCAGTTCTTC.

The V and J genes are TRBV5-8 and TRBJ2-3, with 10 bases that match TRBD1. The CDR3 length is 15 residues. Germline V gene data show CDR1 as SGHTS and CDR2 as YDEGEE. Losses at the gene ends were 7 bases for V and 5 bases for J; bases not matched to a gene: 10. The CDR3 nucleotides read TGTGCCAGCTCCATTGGGGACAGGGGAAGAGATACGCAGTATTTT. Protein product: CASSIGDRGRDTQYF.

The chain uses TRBV28 and TRBJ1-3; unclear D gene. Looked up from germline, CDR1 is MDHEN and CDR2 is SYDVKM. With 4 bases removed from V and 5 bases from J, the gap between germline ends came to 6 bases. CDR3 length: 12 residues. The CDR3 reads CASSSPRNTIYF. For the CDR3, the DNA is TGTGCCAGCAGTTCCCCCAGAAACACCATATATTTT.

V and J are TRBV29-1 and TRBJ1-2; tentative D call: TRBD1 (5 bases). The V end lost 7 bases, the J end lost 6 bases, and 18 bases lay between the germline ends. The CDR3 runs 13 residues. CDR1 SQVTM and CDR2 ANQGSEA come from the germline V gene. CDR3 amino acids: CSALLGGGNGYTF. The CDR3 DNA sequence: TGCAGCGCCCTCCTCGGGGGTGGGAATGGCTACACCTTC.

The chain couples TRBV4-2 to TRBJ2-1; 8 positions match TRBD2. The V and J ends lost 1 base and 9 bases, in that order; junction bases with no gene match: 14. CDR1 and CDR2 (germline): LGHNA, YNFKEQ. This CDR3 spans 17 amino acids. This chain's CDR3 is CASSQAGTRGRDGEQFF. CDR3 in DNA: TGTGCCAGCAGCCAAGCCGGGACTAGGGGGAGGGACGGTGAGCAGTTCTTC.